These 23 T cell receptor beta chains share one sample of origin, sequenced in a study of shared clonotypes between healthy human individuals. Generated by immunoSEQ multiplex PCR, the TCRdb table keeps only in-frame clones and is missing some. The sample records over a million clones, about four fifths being singletons. Sequenced sample: memory CD4+ T cells from PBMCs. Subset reported: CD45RA-negative fraction. Receptors originate from a man younger than 35 in good health. Some clones in this sample may be carry-over from other donors' samples.

The gene calls are TRBV4-1 and TRBJ2-5; unclear D gene. Germline CDR1 reads MGHRA; CDR2 reads YSYEKL. This CDR3 contains 14 residues. V was trimmed by 3 bases and J by 2 bases, leaving 10 bases between them. This chain's CDR3 is CASSHQARQETQYF. In DNA, the CDR3 is TGCGCCAGCAGCCATCAAGCGAGACAAGAGACCCAGTACTTC.

This clone was seen just once. The chain joins TRBV7-6 to TRBJ1-4, with unresolved D. The CDR3 runs 14 residues. Trimming took 5 bases from V and 5 from J, leaving 12 bases between them. The germline gives CDR1 SGHVS, CDR2 FNYEAQ. In DNA form, the CDR3 reads TGTGCCAGCAGCCCCGACGCGTACAATGAAAAACTGTTTTTT. Translation gives CASSPDAYNEKLFF.

J is TRBJ2-3 and V is TRBV5-4; no firm D call. This CDR3 is 12 amino acids long. Trimming removed 4 bases from V and 1 base from J, with 4 bases in between. Germline assignment: CDR1 SGHNT and CDR2 YYREEE (reference sequence). This CDR3 is CASSRGTDTQYF. CDR3 nucleotides: TGTGCCAGCAGCCGGGGCACAGATACGCAGTATTTT.

In DNA, the CDR3 is TGTGCCAGCAGCTCTAGACTGGAACTAGCCTACGAGCAGTACTTC. Its translation: CASSSRLELAYEQYF. The chain links TRBV2 to TRBJ2-7, with D possibly being TRBD2 (5 bases). Germline V gene sequence: CDR1 SNHLY, CDR2 FYNNEI. The CDR3 totals 15 residues. The germline V and J ends were trimmed by 6 bases and 2 bases, with 17 bases remaining between them. Full variable domain (rest looked up from reference TRBV2 and TRBJ2-7): EPEVTQTPSHQVTQMGQEVILRCVPISNHLYFYWYRQILGQKVEFLVSFYNNEISEKSEIFDDQFSVERPDGSNFTLKIRSTKLEDSAMYFCASSSRLELAYEQYFGPGTRLTVT.

The genes are TRBV13 and TRBJ2-1, with 7 bases that match TRBD1. The CDR3 has 14 residues. After removal of 3 bases from V and 9 bases from J, the junction contained 8 bases not matched to a gene. Germline V gene lookup returns CDR1 PRHDT and CDR2 FYEKMQ (reference sequence). The CDR3 DNA follows: TGTGCCAGCAGCTTTCGACAGGGCCACGGTGAGCAGTTCTTC. It codes for CASSFRQGHGEQFF.

The table lists this clone with many counts. The V call is TRBV29-1, the J call TRBJ1-1; D gene unclear. The CDR3 totals 11 residues. V was pared by 3 bases and J by 1 base, with 3 bases between. CDR1 is SQVTM, CDR2 ANQGSEA, per germline. The CDR3, as DNA: TGCAGCGTTGACAGGAACACTGAAGCTTTCTTT. This sequence encodes CSVDRNTEAFF.

This chain uses TRBV19 with TRBJ1-1, with D tentatively TRBD1 (5 bases). The CDR3 is 13 amino acids. Trimming shortened V by 6 bases and J by 5 bases, and 13 bases separated the two germline ends. The germline CDR1 and CDR2 sequences are LNHDA and SQIVND (reference sequence). CDR3 sequence reads: CASRTDFGTEAFF. CDR3 in DNA: TGTGCCAGTAGGACAGATTTTGGGACTGAAGCTTTCTTT.

This clone was found many times. The chain employs TRBV6-5 and TRBJ1-1, with a possible D match to TRBD1 (5 bases). V was shortened by 6 bases and J by 2 bases, with 16 bases between the two germline ends. Per germline, CDR1 MNHEY and CDR2 SVGAGI. The length of the CDR3 is 15 residues. CDR3 sequence: CASRPPGGVNTEAFF. The DNA for the CDR3 is TGTGCCAGCAGACCACCCGGGGGGGTAAACACTGAAGCTTTCTTT.

As regards this clone: At the DNA level, this CDR3 is encoded by other sequences in the same sample as well. The J gene is TRBJ2-1, the V gene TRBV7-3; D is undetermined. V was shortened by 2 bases and J by 1 base, with 6 bases between the two germline ends. Germline V lookup: CDR1 SGHTA, CDR2 FQGTGA. This CDR3 has 14 amino acids. The CDR3 is CASSLGGSYNEQFF. Here the CDR3 DNA reads TGTGCCAGCAGCTTAGGTGGGTCCTACAATGAGCAGTTCTTC.

This clone occurred many times. The V gene is TRBV29-1, the J gene TRBJ1-2; D remains unclear. Trimming shortened V by 0 bases and J by 1 base, and 3 bases separated the two germline ends. There are 12 residues in the CDR3. CDR1 is SQVTM, CDR2 ANQGSEA, per germline. CDR3 in DNA: TGCAGCGTTGAAGACCATAACTATGGCTACACCTTC. This encodes CSVEDHNYGYTF.

This chain links TRBV5-6 with TRBJ2-1; TRBD2 might be the D (6 bases). This CDR3 region has 15 residues. V lost 3 bases and J lost 4, with 14 bases in between. The germline V gene encodes CDR1 SGHDT and CDR2 YYEEEE. CDR3 sequence (DNA): TGTGCCAGCAGCTCCCTAGCGTCCCGGTACAATGAGCAGTTCTTC. It codes for CASSSLASRYNEQFF.

The rearrangement uses TRBV4-2 and TRBJ2-2; 8 bases fit TRBD2. Germline CDR1 LGHNA, CDR2 YNFKEQ. This CDR3 contains 16 residues. Losses at the gene ends were 4 bases for V and 3 bases for J; bases not matched to a gene: 7. CDR3 coding DNA: TGTGCCAGCAGCCGGGGGGGCGGGAGGCACACCGGGGAGCTGTTTTTT. Translation: CASSRGGGRHTGELFF.

The chain couples TRBV7-9 to TRBJ1-4; unclear D gene. V was cut by 5 bases and J by 8 bases, with 9 bases left in between. CDR1 is SEHNR and CDR2 is FQNEAQ in the germline V gene (reference sequence). This CDR3 has 12 residues. This chain's CDR3 is CASSQTGEKLFF. DNA of the CDR3: TGTGCCAGCAGCCAGACCGGGGAAAAACTGTTTTTT.

The chain carries TRBV5-4 and TRBJ1-4; the D gene is possibly TRBD1 (5 bases). V was shortened by 4 bases and J by 8 bases, with 24 bases between the two germline ends. Germline V gene data show CDR1 as SGHNT and CDR2 as YYREEE (reference sequence). This CDR3 contains 17 residues. The CDR3 DNA sequence: TGTGCCAGCAGCGCTAAATCGCAGGGCGGCAACGGGGAAAAACTGTTTTTT. Protein: CASSAKSQGGNGEKLFF.

With regard to this clone: Other nucleotide sequences from this sample produce the same CDR3. The chain couples TRBV7-9 to TRBJ1-2; 7 nucleotides align to TRBD1. The CDR3 runs 13 residues. Germline V gene lookup returns CDR1 SEHNR and CDR2 FQNEAQ (reference sequence). The junction had 2 bases not matched to a gene; V was cut back by 5 bases and J by 2 bases. The CDR3 is CASSLGQNYGYTF. The CDR3 nucleotides read TGTGCCAGCAGCCTGGGACAGAACTATGGCTACACCTTC. Using reference TRBV7-9 and TRBJ1-2 for the parts outside the CDR3, the full variable domain is DTGVSQNPRHKITKRGQNVTFRCDPISEHNRLYWYRQTLGQGPEFLTYFQNEAQLEKSRLLSDRFSAERPKGSFSTLEIQRTEQGDSAMYLCASSLGQNYGYTFGSGTRLTVV.

The chain joins TRBV18 to TRBJ1-2; a possible D gene is TRBD1 (6 bases). Trimming pared 2 bases from V and 1 base from J, leaving 14 bases between. The CDR3 is made up of 16 amino acids. Germline-derived CDR1 and CDR2 are KGHSH and LQKENI. The chain's CDR3 is CASSPNSGAYNYGYTF. CDR3 bases: TGTGCCAGCTCACCAAACTCAGGGGCCTATAACTATGGCTACACCTTC.

This clone has more than one count but fewer than ten. The V gene is TRBV28, the J gene TRBJ1-5; D not certain. The V gene lost 3 bases and the J gene lost 3 bases, with 12 bases spanning the gap. Germline V gene data show CDR1 as MDHEN and CDR2 as SYDVKM. The CDR3 contains 15 residues. DNA of the CDR3: TGTGCCAGCAGTTTTGGCGCCAGCGTCAATCAGCCCCAGCATTTT. Its translation is CASSFGASVNQPQHF.

This rearrangement joins TRBV2 to TRBJ2-5, with D unclear. CDR1 and CDR2 (germline): SNHLY, FYNNEI. The V end lost 2 bases, the J end lost 1 base, and 8 bases lay between the germline ends. The CDR3 has 14 residues. The DNA for the CDR3 is TGTGCCAGCAGTGAACGGAGTTTCCAAGAGACCCAGTACTTC. Protein sequence: CASSERSFQETQYF.

CDR3 protein: CASSPAGGAAGELFF. CDR3 in DNA: TGTGCCAGCAGCCCAGCTGGCGGGGCTGCCGGGGAGCTGTTTTTT. J is TRBJ2-2 and V is TRBV4-2; D is possibly TRBD2 (6 bases). Germline V lookup: CDR1 LGHNA, CDR2 YNFKEQ. CDR3 size: 15 residues. Trimming removed 4 bases at V and 6 bases at J, with 15 bases between.

The chain couples TRBV11-3 to TRBJ2-1; 9 bases align to TRBD2. The CDR3 runs 16 residues. Trimming took 5 bases from V and 7 from J; bases not matched to a gene: 12. Germline V gives CDR1 SGHNT, CDR2 YENEEA. Here the CDR3 reads CASSPGWREGSNEQFF. The CDR3 nucleotides are TGTGCCAGCAGCCCAGGGTGGCGGGAGGGGTCGAATGAGCAGTTCTTC.

This chain connects TRBV6-1 to TRBJ2-5, with 10 bases that match TRBD2. CDR1 is MNHNS and CDR2 is SASEGT in the germline V gene. V lost 8 bases, J lost 13 bases, and 13 bases stayed unmatched. The CDR3 length is 13 residues. The CDR3 region is CASVWTSGPPSYF. The CDR3 region has the DNA TGTGCCAGCGTTTGGACTAGCGGACCTCCGTCGTACTTC.

This clone has more than one count but fewer than ten. The chain links TRBV7-9 to TRBJ1-3; 9 bases are a match to TRBD1. The germline gives CDR1 SEHNR, CDR2 FQNEAQ (reference sequence). The CDR3 is made up of 15 amino acids. J gave up 4 bases and V 2 bases, and 3 bases lay outside the gene matches. CDR3 residues: CASSLNRGRGNTIYF. The CDR3 region has the DNA TGTGCCAGCAGCTTAAACAGGGGGCGAGGAAACACCATATATTTT. Drawing the rest from reference TRBV7-9 and TRBJ1-3, the complete variable domain is DTGVSQNPRHKITKRGQNVTFRCDPISEHNRLYWYRQTLGQGPEFLTYFQNEAQLEKSRLLSDRFSAERPKGSFSTLEIQRTEQGDSAMYLCASSLNRGRGNTIYFGEGSWLTVV.

This clone was counted a few times. The chain is built from TRBV2 and TRBJ1-3; tentatively, D is TRBD1 (6 bases). Germline V gene data show CDR1 as SNHLY and CDR2 as FYNNEI. The CDR3 consists of 14 residues. V dropped 7 bases and J dropped 6 bases, with 16 bases sitting between them. The DNA of the CDR3 is TGTGCCAGCAAACTAGAGACAGGAGAAAACACCATATATTTT. Its protein product is CASKLETGENTIYF.